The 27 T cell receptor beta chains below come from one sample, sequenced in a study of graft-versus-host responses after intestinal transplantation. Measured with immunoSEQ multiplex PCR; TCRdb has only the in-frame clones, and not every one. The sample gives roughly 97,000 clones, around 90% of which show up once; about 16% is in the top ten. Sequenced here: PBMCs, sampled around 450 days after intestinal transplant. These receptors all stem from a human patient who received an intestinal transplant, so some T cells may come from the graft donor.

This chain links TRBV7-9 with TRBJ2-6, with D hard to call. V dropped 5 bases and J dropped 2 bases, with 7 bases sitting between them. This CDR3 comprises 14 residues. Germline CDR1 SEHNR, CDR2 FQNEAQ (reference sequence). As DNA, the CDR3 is TGTGCCAGCAGCGCCGGCACTGGGGCCAACGTCCTGACTTTC. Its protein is CASSAGTGANVLTF.

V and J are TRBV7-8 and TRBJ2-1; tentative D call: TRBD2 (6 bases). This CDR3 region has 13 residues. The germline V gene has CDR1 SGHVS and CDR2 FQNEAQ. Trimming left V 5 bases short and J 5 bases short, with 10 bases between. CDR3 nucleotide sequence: TGTGCCAGCAGCCAATGGGGGGACAATGAGCAGTTCTTC. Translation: CASSQWGDNEQFF. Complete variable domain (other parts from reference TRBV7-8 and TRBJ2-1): GAGVSQSPRYKVAKRGQDVALRCDPISGHVSLFWYQQALGQGPEFLTYFQNEAQLDKSGLPSDRFFAERPEGSVSTLKIQRTQQEDSAVYLCASSQWGDNEQFFGPGTRLTVL.

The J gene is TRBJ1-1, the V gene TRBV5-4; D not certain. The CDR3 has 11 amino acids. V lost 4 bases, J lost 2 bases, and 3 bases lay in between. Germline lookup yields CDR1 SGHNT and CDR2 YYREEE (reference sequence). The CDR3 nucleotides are TGTGCCAGCAGCGCCAACACTGAAGCTTTCTTT. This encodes CASSANTEAFF.

Here the CDR3 reads CASSLDGDSNEKLFF. The CDR3, as DNA: TGCGCCAGCAGCTTGGATGGGGACAGTAATGAAAAACTGTTTTTT. The chain has TRBV5-1 and TRBJ1-4; 7 bases line up with TRBD1. The CDR3 is 15 residues long. Germline CDR1 SGHRS, CDR2 YFSETQ. Trimming took 0 bases from V and 4 from J; bases not matched to a gene: 3.

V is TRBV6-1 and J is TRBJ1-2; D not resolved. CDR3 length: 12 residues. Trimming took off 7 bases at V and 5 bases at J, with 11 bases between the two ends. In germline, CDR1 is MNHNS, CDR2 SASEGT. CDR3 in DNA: TGTGCCAGCACCCCCGTGGGATATGGCTACACCTTC. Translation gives CASTPVGYGYTF.

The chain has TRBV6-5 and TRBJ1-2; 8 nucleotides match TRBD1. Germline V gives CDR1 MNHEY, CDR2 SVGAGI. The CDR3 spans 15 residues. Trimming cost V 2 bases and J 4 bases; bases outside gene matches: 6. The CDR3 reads CASSYQGATPYGYTF. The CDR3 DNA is TGTGCCAGCAGTTACCAGGGGGCGACCCCCTATGGCTACACCTTC.

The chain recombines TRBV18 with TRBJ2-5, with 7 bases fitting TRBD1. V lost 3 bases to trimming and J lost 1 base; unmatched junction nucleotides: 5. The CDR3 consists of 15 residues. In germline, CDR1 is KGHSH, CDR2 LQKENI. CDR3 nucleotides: TGTGCCAGCTCACCTTACCGGGACAGCCAAGAGACCCAGTACTTC. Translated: CASSPYRDSQETQYF.

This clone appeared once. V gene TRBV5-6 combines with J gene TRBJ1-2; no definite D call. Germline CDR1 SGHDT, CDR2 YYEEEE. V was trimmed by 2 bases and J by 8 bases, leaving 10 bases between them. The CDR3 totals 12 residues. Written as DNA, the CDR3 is TGTGCCAGCAGCTTTGAAGGGAGCGGCTACACCTTC. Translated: CASSFEGSGYTF.

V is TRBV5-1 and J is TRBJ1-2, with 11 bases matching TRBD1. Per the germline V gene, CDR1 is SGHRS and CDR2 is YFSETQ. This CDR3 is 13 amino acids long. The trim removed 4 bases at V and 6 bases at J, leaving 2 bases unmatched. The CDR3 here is CASSQDRGHGYTF. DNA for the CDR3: TGCGCCAGCAGCCAGGACAGGGGGCATGGCTACACCTTC.

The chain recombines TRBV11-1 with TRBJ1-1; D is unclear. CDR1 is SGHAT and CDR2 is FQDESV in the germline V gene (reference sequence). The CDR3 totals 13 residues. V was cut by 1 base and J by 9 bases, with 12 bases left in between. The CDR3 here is CASSLGTESKAFF. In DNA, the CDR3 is TGTGCCAGCAGCTTAGGGACGGAGTCCAAAGCTTTCTTT. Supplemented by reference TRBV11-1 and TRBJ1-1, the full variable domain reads EAEVAQSPRYKITEKSQAVAFWCDPISGHATLYWYRQILGQGPELLVQFQDESVVDDSQLPKDRFSAERLKGVDSTLKIQPAELGDSAMYLCASSLGTESKAFFGQGTRLTVV.

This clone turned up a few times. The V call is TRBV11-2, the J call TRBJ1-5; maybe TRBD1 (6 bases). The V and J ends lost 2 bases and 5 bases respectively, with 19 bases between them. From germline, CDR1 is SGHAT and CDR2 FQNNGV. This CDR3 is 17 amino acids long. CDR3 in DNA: TGTGCCAGCAGCTTAAGCCCGGGCAGGGGTTTTGATCAGCCCCAGCATTTT. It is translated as CASSLSPGRGFDQPQHF.

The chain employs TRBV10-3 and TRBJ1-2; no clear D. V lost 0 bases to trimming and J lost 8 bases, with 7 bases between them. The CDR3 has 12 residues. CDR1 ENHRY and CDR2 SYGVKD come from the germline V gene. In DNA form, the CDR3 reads TGTGCCATCAGTGAGTCGAGGCAGGGCTACACCTTC. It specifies CAISESRQGYTF.

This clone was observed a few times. This chain's CDR3 is CASSLNSGSYEQYF. CDR3 bases: TGTGCCAGCAGCTTAAACTCGGGAAGCTACGAGCAGTACTTC. The chain couples TRBV13 to TRBJ2-7; TRBD2 might be the D (5 bases). CDR3 size: 14 residues. Germline CDR1 and CDR2: PRHDT and FYEKMQ (reference sequence). V was trimmed by 2 bases and J by 3 bases, leaving 11 bases between them.

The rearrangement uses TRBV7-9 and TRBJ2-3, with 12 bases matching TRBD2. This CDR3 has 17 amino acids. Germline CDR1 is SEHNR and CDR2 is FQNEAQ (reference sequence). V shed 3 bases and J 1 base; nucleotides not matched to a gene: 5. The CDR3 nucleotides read TGTGCCAGCAGCTTCCTAGCGGGGGGGCCGGGCACAGATACGCAGTATTTT. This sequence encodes CASSFLAGGPGTDTQYF.

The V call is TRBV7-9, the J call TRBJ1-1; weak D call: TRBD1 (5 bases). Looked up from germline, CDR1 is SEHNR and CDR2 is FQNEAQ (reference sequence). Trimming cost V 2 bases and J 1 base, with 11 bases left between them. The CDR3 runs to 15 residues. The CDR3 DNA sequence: TGTGCCAGCAGCTTAATGAGTCAGGGGAACACTGAAGCTTTCTTT. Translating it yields CASSLMSQGNTEAFF.

DNA of the CDR3: TGTGCCACCCAGCAATGGAGCACTGAAGCTTTCTTT. This encodes CATQQWSTEAFF. The genes are TRBV15 and TRBJ1-1, with D unresolved. Germline V gene sequence: CDR1 LNHNV, CDR2 YYDKDF (reference sequence). The CDR3 covers 12 residues. Trimming took 8 bases from V and 4 from J, leaving 11 bases between them.

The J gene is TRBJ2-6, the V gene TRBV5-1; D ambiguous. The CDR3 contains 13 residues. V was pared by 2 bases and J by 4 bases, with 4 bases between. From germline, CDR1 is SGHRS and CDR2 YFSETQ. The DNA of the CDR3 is TGCGCCAGCAGCTTATTCGGGGCCAACGTCCTGACTTTC. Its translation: CASSLFGANVLTF. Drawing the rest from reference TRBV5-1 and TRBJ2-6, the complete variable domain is KAGVTQTPRYLIKTRGQQVTLSCSPISGHRSVSWYQQTPGQGLQFLFEYFSETQRNKGNFPGRFSGRQFSNSRSEMNVSTLELGDSALYLCASSLFGANVLTFGAGSRLTVL.

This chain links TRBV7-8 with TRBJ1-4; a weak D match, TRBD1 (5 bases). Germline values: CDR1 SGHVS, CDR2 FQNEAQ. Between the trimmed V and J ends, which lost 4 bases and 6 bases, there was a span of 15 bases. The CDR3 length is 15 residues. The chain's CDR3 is CASSYSWGRDEKLFF. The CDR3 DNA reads TGTGCCAGCAGCTACTCTTGGGGCAGGGATGAAAAACTGTTTTTT.

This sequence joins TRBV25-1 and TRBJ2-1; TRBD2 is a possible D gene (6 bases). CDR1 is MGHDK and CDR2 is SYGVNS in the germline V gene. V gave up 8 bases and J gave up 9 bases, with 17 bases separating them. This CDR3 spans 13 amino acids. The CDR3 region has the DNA TGTGCCAGCGGTCCGACTAGTTGGGGTGAGCAGTTCTTC. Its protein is CASGPTSWGEQFF.

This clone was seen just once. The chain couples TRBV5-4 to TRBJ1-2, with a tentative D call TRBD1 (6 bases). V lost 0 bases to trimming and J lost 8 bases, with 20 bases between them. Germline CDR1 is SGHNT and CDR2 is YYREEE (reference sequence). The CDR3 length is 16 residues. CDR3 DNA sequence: TGTGCCAGCAGCTTGGCCCTCGGGACATTGAAGGACGGCTACACCTTC. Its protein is CASSLALGTLKDGYTF.

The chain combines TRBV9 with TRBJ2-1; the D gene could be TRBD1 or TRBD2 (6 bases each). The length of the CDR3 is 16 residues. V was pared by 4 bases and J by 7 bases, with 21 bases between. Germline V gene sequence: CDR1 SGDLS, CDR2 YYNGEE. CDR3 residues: CASSHRGSLGGNEQFF. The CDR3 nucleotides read TGTGCCAGCAGCCATAGGGGGTCACTAGGAGGGAATGAGCAGTTCTTC.

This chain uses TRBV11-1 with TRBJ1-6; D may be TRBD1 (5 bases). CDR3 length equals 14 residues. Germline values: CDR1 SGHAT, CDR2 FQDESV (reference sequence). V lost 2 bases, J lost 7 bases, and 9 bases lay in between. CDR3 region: CASSLRGRNSPLHF. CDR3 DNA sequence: TGTGCCAGCAGCTTACGGGGACGGAATTCACCCCTCCACTTT.

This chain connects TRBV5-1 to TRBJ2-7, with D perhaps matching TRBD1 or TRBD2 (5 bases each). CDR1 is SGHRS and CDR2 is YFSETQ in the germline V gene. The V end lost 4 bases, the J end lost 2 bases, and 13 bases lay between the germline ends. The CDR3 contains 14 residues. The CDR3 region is CASSGGPSTYEQYF. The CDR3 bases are TGCGCCAGCAGCGGGGGACCTTCGACCTACGAGCAGTACTTC.

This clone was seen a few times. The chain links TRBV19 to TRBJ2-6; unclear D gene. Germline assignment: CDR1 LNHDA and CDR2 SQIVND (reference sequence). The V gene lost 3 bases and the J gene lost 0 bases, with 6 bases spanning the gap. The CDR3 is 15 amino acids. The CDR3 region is CASSIWASGANVLTF. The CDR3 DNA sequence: TGTGCCAGTAGTATTTGGGCCTCTGGGGCCAACGTCCTGACTTTC. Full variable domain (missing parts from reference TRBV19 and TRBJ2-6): DGGITQSPKYLFRKEGQNVTLSCEQNLNHDAMYWYRQDPGQGLRLIYYSQIVNDFQKGDIAEGYSVSREKKESFPLTVTSAQKNPTAFYLCASSIWASGANVLTFGAGSRLTVL.

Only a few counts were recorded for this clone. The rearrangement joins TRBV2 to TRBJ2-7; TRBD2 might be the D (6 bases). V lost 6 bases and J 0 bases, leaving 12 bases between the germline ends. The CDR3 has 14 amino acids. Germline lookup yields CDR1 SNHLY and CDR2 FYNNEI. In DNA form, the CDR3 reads TGTGCCAGCAGCCCCGCGGGGTTCTCCTACGAGCAGTACTTC. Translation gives CASSPAGFSYEQYF.

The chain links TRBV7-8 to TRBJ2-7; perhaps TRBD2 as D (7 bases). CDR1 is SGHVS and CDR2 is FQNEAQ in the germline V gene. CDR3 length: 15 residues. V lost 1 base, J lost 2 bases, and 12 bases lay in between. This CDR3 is CASSLGRGLAYEQYF. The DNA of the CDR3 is TGTGCCAGCAGCTTAGGGCGGGGGCTGGCCTACGAGCAGTACTTC.

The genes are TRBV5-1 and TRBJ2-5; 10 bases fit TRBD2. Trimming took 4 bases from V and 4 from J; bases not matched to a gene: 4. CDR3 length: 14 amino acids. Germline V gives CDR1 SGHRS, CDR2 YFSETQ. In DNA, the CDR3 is TGCGCCAGCAGCCCTAGCGGGGGTGGAGAGACCCAGTACTTC. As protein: CASSPSGGGETQYF. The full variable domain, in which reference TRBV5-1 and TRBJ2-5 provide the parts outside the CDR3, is KAGVTQTPRYLIKTRGQQVTLSCSPISGHRSVSWYQQTPGQGLQFLFEYFSETQRNKGNFPGRFSGRQFSNSRSEMNVSTLELGDSALYLCASSPSGGGETQYFGPGTRLLVL.